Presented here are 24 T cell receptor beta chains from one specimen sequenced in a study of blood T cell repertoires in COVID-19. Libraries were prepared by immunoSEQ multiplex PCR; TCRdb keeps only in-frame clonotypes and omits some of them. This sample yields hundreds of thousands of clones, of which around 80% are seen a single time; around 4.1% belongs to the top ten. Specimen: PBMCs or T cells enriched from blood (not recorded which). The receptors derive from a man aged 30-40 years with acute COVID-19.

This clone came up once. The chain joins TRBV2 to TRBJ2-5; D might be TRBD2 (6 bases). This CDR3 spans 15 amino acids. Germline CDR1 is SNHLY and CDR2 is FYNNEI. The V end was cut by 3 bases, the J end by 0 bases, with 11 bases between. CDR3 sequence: CASSDGGAHQETQYF. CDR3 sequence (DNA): TGTGCCAGCAGTGATGGAGGGGCCCACCAAGAGACCCAGTACTTC.

The CDR3 nucleotides read TGTGCCAGTCTCTATGAGACTAGCGGGGACTCGAGCTCCTACAATGAGCAGTTCTTC. Translating it yields CASLYETSGDSSSYNEQFF. This sequence joins TRBV2 and TRBJ2-1, with TRBD2 matching 11 bases. The CDR3 is 19 residues long. Germline CDR1 reads SNHLY; CDR2 reads FYNNEI. The junction had 16 bases not matched to a gene; V was cut back by 9 bases and J by 0 bases. Together with reference TRBV2 and TRBJ2-1, the CDR3 gives the full variable domain: EPEVTQTPSHQVTQMGQEVILRCVPISNHLYFYWYRQILGQKVEFLVSFYNNEISEKSEIFDDQFSVERPDGSNFTLKIRSTKLEDSAMYFCASLYETSGDSSSYNEQFFGPGTRLTVL.

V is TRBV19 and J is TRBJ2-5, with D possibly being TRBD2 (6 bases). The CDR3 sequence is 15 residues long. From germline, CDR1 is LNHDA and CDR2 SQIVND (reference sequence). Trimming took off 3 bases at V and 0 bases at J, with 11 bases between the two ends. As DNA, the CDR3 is TGTGCCAGTAGTATGCTAGCGCCTTACCAAGAGACCCAGTACTTC. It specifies CASSMLAPYQETQYF. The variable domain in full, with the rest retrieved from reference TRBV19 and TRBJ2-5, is DGGITQSPKYLFRKEGQNVTLSCEQNLNHDAMYWYRQDPGQGLRLIYYSQIVNDFQKGDIAEGYSVSREKKESFPLTVTSAQKNPTAFYLCASSMLAPYQETQYFGPGTRLLVL.

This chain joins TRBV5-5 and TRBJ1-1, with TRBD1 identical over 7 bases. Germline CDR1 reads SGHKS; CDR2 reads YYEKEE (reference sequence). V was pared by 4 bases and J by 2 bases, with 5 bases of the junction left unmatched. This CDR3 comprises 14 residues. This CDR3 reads CASSSVGGNTEAFF. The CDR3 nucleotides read TGTGCCAGCAGCAGTGTAGGGGGCAACACTGAAGCTTTCTTT.

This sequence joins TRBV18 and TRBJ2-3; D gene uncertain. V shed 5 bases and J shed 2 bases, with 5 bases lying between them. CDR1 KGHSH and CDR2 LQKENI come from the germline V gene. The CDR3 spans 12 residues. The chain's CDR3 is CASSTTTDTQYF. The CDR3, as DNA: TGTGCCAGCTCAACAACCACAGATACGCAGTATTTT.

The CDR3 DNA reads TGTGCCAGCAGCCCATTCTCAGGGGATAGCAATCAGCCCCAGCATTTT. Its translation is CASSPFSGDSNQPQHF. The V gene is TRBV7-9, the J gene TRBJ1-5, with a possible D match to TRBD1 (6 bases). The V end was cut by 5 bases, the J end by 0 bases, with 14 bases between. The CDR3 runs 16 residues. Per the germline V gene, CDR1 is SEHNR and CDR2 is FQNEAQ (reference sequence).

Here the CDR3 reads CASRTVGVSSTDTQYF. CDR3 nucleotides: TGTGCCAGCAGAACTGTAGGGGTTTCATCAACAGATACGCAGTATTTT. The genes are TRBV2 and TRBJ2-3; weak D call: TRBD1 (5 bases). CDR1 is SNHLY, CDR2 FYNNEI, per germline. This CDR3 is built from 16 residues. Trimming left V 6 bases short and J 3 bases short, with 19 bases between.

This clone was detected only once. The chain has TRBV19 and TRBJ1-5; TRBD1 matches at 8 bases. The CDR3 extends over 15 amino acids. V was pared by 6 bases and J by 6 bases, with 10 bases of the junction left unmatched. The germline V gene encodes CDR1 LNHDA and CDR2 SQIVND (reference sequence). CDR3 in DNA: TGTGCCAGTAGCCTTGGACAGGGAGGGGGTCAGCCCCAGCATTTT. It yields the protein CASSLGQGGGQPQHF.

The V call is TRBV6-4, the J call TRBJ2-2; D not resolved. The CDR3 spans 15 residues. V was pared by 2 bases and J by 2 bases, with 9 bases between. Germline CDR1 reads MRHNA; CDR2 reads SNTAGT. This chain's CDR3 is CASSDPGSNTGELFF. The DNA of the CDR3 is TGTGCCAGCAGTGACCCCGGTTCAAACACCGGGGAGCTGTTTTTT.

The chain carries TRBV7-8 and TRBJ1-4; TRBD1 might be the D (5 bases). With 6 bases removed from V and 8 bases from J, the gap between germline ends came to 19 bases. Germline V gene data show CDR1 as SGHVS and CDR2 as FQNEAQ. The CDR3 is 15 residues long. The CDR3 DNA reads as TGTGCCAGCAGGCCGGATAGGGGAAGGAGCGAAAAACTGTTTTTT. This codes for CASRPDRGRSEKLFF.

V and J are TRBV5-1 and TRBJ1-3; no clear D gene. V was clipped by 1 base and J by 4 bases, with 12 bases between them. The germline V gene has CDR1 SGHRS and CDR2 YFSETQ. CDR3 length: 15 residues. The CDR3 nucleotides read TGCGCCAGCAGCTTGATGTCCACGGGGGGAAACACCATATATTTT. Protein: CASSLMSTGGNTIYF.

In nucleotides, the CDR3 is TGTGCCACCAGTGACGCCGGGACAAGAAATCAGCCCCAGCATTTT. Translating gives CATSDAGTRNQPQHF. The chain joins TRBV24-1 to TRBJ1-5; maybe TRBD1 (6 bases). V was pared by 4 bases and J by 4 bases, with 13 bases between. Germline V lookup: CDR1 KGHDR, CDR2 SFDVKD. The CDR3 has 15 amino acids.

The CDR3 protein is CASSLASGRSTGELFF. DNA for the CDR3: TGTGCCAGCAGTTTGGCGAGCGGGAGAAGCACCGGGGAGCTGTTTTTT. The V gene is TRBV27, the J gene TRBJ2-2; TRBD2 aligns across 8 bases. The CDR3 is made up of 16 amino acids. The V gene end was trimmed by 3 bases and the J gene end by 4 bases; junction bases not matched to a gene: 7. Germline V gene sequence: CDR1 MNHEY, CDR2 SMNVEV (reference sequence).

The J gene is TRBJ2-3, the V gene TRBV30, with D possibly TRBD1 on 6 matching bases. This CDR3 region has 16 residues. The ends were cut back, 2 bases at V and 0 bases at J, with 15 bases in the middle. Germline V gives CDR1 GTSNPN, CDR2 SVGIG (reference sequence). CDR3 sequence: CAWSHPQGPSTDTQYF. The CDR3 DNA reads TGTGCCTGGAGTCATCCGCAGGGGCCTAGCACAGATACGCAGTATTTT.

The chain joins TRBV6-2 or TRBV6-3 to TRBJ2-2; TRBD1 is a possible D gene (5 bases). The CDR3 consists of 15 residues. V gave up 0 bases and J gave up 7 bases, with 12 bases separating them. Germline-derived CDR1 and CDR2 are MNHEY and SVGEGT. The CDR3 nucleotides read TGTGCCAGCAGTTACTCCCAGGAAAGGGGCGGGGAGCTGTTTTTT. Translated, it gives CASSYSQERGGELFF.

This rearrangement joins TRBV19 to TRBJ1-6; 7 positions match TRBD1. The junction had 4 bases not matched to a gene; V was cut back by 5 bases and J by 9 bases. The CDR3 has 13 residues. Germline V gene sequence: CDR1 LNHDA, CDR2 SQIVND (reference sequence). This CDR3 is CASSFTGVSPLHF. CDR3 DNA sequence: TGTGCCAGTAGTTTCACAGGGGTTTCACCCCTCCACTTT.

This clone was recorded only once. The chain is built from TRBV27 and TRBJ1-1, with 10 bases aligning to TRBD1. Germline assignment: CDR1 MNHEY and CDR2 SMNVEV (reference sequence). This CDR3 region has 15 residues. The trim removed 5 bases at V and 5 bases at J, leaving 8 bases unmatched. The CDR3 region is CASSRRQGAGTEAFF. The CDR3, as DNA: TGTGCCAGCAGTCGAAGACAGGGGGCTGGAACTGAAGCTTTCTTT.

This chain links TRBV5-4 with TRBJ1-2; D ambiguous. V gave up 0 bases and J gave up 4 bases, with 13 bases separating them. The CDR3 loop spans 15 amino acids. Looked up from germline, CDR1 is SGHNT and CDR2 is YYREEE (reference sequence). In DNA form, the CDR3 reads TGTGCCAGCAGCTTGGGGGTATTAGGAGGCTATGGCTACACCTTC. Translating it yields CASSLGVLGGYGYTF.

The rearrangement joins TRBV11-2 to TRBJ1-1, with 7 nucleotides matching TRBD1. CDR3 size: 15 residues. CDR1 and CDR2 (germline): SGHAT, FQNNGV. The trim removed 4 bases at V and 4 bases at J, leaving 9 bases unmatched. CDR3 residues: CASSSMTGWATEAFF. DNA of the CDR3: TGTGCCAGCAGCTCAATGACAGGGTGGGCCACTGAAGCTTTCTTT.

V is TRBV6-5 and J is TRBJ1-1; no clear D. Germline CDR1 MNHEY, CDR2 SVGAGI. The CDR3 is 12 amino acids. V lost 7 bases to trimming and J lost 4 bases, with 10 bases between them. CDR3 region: CASNREGTEAFF. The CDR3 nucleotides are TGTGCCAGCAATCGGGAGGGCACTGAAGCTTTCTTT.

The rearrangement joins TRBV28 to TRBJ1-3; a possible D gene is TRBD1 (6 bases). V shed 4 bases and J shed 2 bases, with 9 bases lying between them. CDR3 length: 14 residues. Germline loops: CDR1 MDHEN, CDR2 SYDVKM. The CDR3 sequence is CASSWRGPGNTIYF. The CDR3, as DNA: TGTGCCAGCAGTTGGCGGGGGCCTGGAAACACCATATATTTT.

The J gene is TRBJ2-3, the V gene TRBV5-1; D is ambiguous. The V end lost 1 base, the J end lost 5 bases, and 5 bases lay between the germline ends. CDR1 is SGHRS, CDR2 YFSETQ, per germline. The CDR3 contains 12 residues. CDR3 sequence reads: CASSLTGDTQYF. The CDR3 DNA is TGCGCCAGCAGCTTGACTGGAGATACGCAGTATTTT. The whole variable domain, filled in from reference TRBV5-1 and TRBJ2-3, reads KAGVTQTPRYLIKTRGQQVTLSCSPISGHRSVSWYQQTPGQGLQFLFEYFSETQRNKGNFPGRFSGRQFSNSRSEMNVSTLELGDSALYLCASSLTGDTQYFGPGTRLTVL.

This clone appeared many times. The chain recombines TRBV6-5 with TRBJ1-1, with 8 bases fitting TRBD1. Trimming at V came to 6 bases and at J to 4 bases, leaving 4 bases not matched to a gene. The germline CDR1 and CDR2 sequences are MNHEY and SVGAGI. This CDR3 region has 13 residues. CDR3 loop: CASRYTGGTEAFF. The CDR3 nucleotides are TGTGCCAGCAGGTATACAGGGGGCACTGAAGCTTTCTTT.

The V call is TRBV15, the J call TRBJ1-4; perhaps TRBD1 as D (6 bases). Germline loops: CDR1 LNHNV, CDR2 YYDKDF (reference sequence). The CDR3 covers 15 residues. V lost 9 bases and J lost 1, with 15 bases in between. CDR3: CATYPGDRTNEKLFF. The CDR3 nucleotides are TGTGCCACTTACCCAGGGGACCGAACTAATGAAAAACTGTTTTTT.